This T cell receptor beta chain originates from a study of shared clonotypes between healthy human individuals. Unsorted PBMC DNA underwent sequencing on ten immunoSEQ deep assay plates. In the study's own analysis: Junction-only sequences without quality scores were provided by ImmunoSEQ, so filtering was different. The protocol was immunoSEQ multiplex PCR, while the TCRdb copy is restricted to in-frame clones and leaves out a portion. V, J and clone size were drawn from that table, and D and trimming were deduced from the DNA. This table has about 470,000 clones, 75% to 85% appearing once. This clone was observed a handful of times. For unsorted samples, genomic DNA was extracted from roughly 100 million PBMCs. This receptor was taken from a woman between 40 and 50 years old in good health. Some clones in this sample may be carry-over from other donors' samples. Material for sequencing was PBMCs.

The CDR3 here is CASSFQGLDYGYTF. As DNA, the CDR3 is TGTGCCAGCAGTTTTCAGGGCCTGGACTATGGCTACACCTTC. This rearrangement joins TRBV27 to TRBJ1-2; TRBD1 is a possible D gene (5 bases). The CDR3 consists of 14 residues. Looked up from germline, CDR1 is MNHEY and CDR2 is SMNVEV (reference sequence). V dropped 3 bases and J dropped 3 bases, with 11 bases sitting between them.